The present entry profiles one T cell receptor (beta chain) with its context. CDR3 length: 14 residues. V lost 2 bases to trimming and J lost 2 bases, with 7 bases between them. The germline CDR1 and CDR2 sequences are ENHRY and SYGVKD. This sample stems from a study of shared clonotypes between healthy human individuals. Measured with immunoSEQ multiplex PCR; TCRdb has only the in-frame clones, and not every one. The table includes some 2.3 million clones, approximately 95% detected once. This sequence joins TRBV10-3 and TRBJ1-3; D is ambiguous. Sequenced input: naive CD4+ T cells from PBMCs. Subset noted: CD45RA+ positively selected. The TCR originated in a man between 18 and 29 years old in good health. Some clones in this sample may be carry-over from other donors' samples. This CDR3 is CAISEPITGNTIYF. The CDR3 DNA reads TGTGCCATCAGTGAGCCCATCACTGGAAACACCATATATTTT.